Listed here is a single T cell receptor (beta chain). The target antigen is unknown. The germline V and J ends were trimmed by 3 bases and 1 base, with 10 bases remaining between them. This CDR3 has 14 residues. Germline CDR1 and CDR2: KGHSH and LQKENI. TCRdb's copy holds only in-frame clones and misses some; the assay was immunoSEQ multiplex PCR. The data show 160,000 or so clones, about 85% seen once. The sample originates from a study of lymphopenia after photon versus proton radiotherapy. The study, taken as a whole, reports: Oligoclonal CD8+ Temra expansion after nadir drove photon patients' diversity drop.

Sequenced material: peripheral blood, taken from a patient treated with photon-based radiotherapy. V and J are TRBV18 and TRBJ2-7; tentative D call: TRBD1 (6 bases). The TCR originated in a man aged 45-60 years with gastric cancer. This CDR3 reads CASSPDRLSYEQYF. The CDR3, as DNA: TGTGCCAGCTCACCCGACAGGTTATCCTACGAGCAGTACTTC.